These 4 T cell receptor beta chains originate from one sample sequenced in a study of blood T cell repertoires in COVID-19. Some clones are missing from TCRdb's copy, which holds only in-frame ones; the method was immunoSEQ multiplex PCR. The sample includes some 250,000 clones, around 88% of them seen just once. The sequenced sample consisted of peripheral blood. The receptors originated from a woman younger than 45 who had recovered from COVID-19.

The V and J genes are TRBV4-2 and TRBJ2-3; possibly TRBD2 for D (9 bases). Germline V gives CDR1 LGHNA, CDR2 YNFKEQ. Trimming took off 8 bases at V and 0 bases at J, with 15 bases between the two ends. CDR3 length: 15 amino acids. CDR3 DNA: TGTGCCAGCCAGGGGGCGGGGGGGAGCACAGATACGCAGTATTTT. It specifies CASQGAGGSTDTQYF.

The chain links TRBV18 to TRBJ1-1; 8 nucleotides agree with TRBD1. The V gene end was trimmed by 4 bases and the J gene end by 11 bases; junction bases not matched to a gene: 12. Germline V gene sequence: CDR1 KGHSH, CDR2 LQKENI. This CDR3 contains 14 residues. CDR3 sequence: CASSHDRGLREAFF. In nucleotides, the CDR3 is TGTGCCAGCTCACACGACAGGGGTCTTAGGGAGGCTTTCTTT.

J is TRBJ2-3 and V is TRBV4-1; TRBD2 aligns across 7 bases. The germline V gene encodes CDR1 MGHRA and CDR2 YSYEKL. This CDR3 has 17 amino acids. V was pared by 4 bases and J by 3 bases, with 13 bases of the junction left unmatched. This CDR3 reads CASSLQIPGTTTDTQYF. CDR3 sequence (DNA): TGCGCCAGCAGCCTTCAAATCCCCGGGACTACTACAGATACGCAGTATTTT.

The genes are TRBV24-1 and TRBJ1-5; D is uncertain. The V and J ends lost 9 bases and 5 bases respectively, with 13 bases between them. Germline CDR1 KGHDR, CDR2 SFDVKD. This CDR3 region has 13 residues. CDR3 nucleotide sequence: TGTGCCACCTTTAGGAGGCCGCATCAGCCCCAGCATTTT. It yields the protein CATFRRPHQPQHF.